The clone carrying this TCR beta chain turned up a few times. This sample was taken from a study of blood T cell repertoires in COVID-19. Whole-study context: Nucleic acid was either cDNA or gDNA, and it came from T cells, B-cell-depleted T cells, or PBMCs.

Germline CDR1 and CDR2: KGHSH and LQKENI. V was pared by 5 bases and J by 4 bases, with 17 bases between. The CDR3 runs to 15 residues. Generated by immunoSEQ multiplex PCR, the TCRdb table keeps only in-frame clones and is missing some. The sample shows about 150,000 clones, around 84% of them seen only once. V and J are TRBV18 and TRBJ1-1; D is ambiguous. The material sequenced was peripheral blood. The TCR was taken from a woman in her fifties or sixties with acute or convalescent COVID-19. The CDR3 DNA is TGTGCCAGCTCAAGAGCACTTGTTCGGGGCACTGAAGCTTTCTTT. It yields the protein CASSRALVRGTEAFF.